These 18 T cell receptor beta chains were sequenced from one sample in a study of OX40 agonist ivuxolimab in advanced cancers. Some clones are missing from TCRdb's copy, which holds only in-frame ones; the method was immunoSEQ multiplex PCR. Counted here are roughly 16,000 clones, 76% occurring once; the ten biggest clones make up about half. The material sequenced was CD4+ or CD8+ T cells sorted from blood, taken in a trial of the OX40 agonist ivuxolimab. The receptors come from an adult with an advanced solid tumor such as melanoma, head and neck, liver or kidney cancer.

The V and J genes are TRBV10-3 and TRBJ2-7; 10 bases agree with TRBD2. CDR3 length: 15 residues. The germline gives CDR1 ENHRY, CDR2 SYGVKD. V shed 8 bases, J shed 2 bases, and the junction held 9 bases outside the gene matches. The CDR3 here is CAIGTGTSAPYEQYF. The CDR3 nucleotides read TGTGCCATCGGAACTGGGACTAGCGCCCCCTACGAGCAGTACTTC.

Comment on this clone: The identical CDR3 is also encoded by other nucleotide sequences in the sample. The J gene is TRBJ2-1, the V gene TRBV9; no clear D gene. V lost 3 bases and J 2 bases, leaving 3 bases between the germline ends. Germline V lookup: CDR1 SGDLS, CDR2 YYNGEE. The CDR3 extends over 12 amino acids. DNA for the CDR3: TGTGCCAGCAGCGGGACCTACAATGAGCAGTTCTTC. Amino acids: CASSGTYNEQFF.

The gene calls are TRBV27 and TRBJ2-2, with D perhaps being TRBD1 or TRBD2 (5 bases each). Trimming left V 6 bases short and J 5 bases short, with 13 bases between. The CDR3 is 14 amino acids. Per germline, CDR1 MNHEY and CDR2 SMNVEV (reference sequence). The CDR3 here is CASSYGGLTGELFF. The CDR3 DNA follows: TGTGCCAGCAGCTATGGGGGATTAACCGGGGAGCTGTTTTTT.

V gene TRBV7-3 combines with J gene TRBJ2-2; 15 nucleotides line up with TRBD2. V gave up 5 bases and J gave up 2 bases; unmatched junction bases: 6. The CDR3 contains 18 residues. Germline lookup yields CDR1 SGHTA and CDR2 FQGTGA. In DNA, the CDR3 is TGTGCCAGCAGCCGGGGACTAGCGGGGGGCGTTAACACCGGGGAGCTGTTTTTT. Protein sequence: CASSRGLAGGVNTGELFF. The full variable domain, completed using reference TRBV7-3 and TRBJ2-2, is GAGVSQTPSNKVTEKGKYVELRCDPISGHTALYWYRQSLGQGPEFLIYFQGTGAADDSGLPNDRFFAVRPEGSVSTLKIQRTERGDSAVYLCASSRGLAGGVNTGELFFGEGSRLTVL.

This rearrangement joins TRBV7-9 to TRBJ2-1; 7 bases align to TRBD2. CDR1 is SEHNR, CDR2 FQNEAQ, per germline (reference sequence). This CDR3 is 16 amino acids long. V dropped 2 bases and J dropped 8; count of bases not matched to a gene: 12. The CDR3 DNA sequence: TGTGCCAGCAGCTTACGGACCCAAGCGGGACGGGATGAGCAGTTCTTC. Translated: CASSLRTQAGRDEQFF. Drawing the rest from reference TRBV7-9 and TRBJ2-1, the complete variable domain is DTGVSQNPRHKITKRGQNVTFRCDPISEHNRLYWYRQTLGQGPEFLTYFQNEAQLEKSRLLSDRFSAERPKGSFSTLEIQRTEQGDSAMYLCASSLRTQAGRDEQFFGPGTRLTVL.

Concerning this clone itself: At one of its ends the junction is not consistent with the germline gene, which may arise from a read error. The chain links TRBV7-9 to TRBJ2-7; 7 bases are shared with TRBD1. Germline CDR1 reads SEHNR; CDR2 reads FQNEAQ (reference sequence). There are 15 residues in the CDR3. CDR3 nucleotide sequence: TGTGCCAGCAGCCTAGCAGACCAGGGACAGTACGAGCAGTACTTC. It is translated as CASSLADQGQYEQYF.

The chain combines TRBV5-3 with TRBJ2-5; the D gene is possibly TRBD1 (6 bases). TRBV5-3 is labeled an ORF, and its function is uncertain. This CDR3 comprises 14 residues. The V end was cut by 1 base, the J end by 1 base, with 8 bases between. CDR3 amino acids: CARSLSDSQETQYF. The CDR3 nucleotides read TGTGCCAGAAGCTTGTCGGACAGCCAAGAGACCCAGTACTTC.

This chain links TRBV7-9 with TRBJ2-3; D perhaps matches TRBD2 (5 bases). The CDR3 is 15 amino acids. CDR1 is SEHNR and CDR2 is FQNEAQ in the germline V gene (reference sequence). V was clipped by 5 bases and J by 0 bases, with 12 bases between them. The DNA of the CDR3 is TGTGCCAGCAGCCCTGAGGGCCTGAGCACAGATACGCAGTATTTT. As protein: CASSPEGLSTDTQYF.

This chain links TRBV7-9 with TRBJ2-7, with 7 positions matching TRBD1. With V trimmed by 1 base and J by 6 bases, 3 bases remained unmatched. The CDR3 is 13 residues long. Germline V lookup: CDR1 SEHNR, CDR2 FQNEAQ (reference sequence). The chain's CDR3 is CASSLGAGGEQYF. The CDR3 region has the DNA TGTGCCAGCAGCTTAGGAGCAGGGGGCGAGCAGTACTTC.

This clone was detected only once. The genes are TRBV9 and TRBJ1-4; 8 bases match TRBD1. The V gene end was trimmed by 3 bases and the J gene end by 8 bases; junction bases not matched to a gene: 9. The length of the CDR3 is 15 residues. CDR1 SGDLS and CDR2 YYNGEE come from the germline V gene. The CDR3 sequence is CASSGATGGVEKLFF. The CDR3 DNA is TGTGCCAGCAGCGGAGCTACAGGGGGAGTCGAAAAACTGTTTTTT. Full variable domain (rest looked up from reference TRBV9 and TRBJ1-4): DSGVTQTPKHLITATGQRVTLRCSPRSGDLSVYWYQQSLDQGLQFLIQYYNGEERAKGNILERFSAQQFPDLHSELNLSSLELGDSALYFCASSGATGGVEKLFFGSGTQLSVL.

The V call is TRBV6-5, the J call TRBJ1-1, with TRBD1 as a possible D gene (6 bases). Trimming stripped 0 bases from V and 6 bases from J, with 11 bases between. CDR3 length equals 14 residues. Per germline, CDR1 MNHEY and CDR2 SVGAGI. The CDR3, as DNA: TGTGCCAGCAGTTACTCTTCAGGGGTGGCTGAAGCTTTCTTT. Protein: CASSYSSGVAEAFF.

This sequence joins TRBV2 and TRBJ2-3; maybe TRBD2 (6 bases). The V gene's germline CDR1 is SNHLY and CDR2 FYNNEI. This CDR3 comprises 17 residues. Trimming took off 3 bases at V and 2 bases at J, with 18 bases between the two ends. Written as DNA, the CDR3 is TGTGCCAGCAGTGAGGTGGGCGGGGTTCGTACCACAGATACGCAGTATTTT. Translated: CASSEVGGVRTTDTQYF.

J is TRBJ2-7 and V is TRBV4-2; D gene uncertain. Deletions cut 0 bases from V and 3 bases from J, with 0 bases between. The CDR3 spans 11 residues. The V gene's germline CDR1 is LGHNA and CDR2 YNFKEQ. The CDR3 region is CASSQDYEQYF. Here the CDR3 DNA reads TGTGCCAGCAGCCAAGACTACGAGCAGTACTTC.

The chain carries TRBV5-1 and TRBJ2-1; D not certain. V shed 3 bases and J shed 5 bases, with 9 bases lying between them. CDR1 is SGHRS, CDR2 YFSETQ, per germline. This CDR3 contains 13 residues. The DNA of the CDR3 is TGCGCCAGCAGCTCGTCTATACACAATGAGCAGTTCTTC. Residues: CASSSSIHNEQFF.

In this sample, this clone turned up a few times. The CDR3, as DNA: TGTGCCAGCAGCTCCCTTCCGACAGGGGCTGGCGAGACCCAGTACTTC. Translating gives CASSSLPTGAGETQYF. The rearrangement uses TRBV7-2 and TRBJ2-5; 8 bases are a match to TRBD1. The V gene's germline CDR1 is SGHTA and CDR2 FQGNSA. After removal of 4 bases from V and 5 bases from J, the junction contained 12 bases not matched to a gene. The CDR3 sequence is 16 residues long.

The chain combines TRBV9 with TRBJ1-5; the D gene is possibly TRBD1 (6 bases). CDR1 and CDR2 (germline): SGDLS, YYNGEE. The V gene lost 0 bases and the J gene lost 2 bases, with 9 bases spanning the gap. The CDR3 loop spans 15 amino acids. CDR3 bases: TGTGCCAGCAGCGTAGGGGGACACGGCAATCAGCCCCAGCATTTT. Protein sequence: CASSVGGHGNQPQHF. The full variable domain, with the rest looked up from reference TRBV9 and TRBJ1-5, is DSGVTQTPKHLITATGQRVTLRCSPRSGDLSVYWYQQSLDQGLQFLIQYYNGEERAKGNILERFSAQQFPDLHSELNLSSLELGDSALYFCASSVGGHGNQPQHFGDGTRLSIL.

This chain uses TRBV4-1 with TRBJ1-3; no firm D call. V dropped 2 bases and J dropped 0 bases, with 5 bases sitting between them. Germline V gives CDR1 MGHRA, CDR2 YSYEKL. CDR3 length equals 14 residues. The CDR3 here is CASSQQSSGNTIYF. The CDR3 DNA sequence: TGCGCCAGCAGCCAACAGTCCTCTGGAAACACCATATATTTT.

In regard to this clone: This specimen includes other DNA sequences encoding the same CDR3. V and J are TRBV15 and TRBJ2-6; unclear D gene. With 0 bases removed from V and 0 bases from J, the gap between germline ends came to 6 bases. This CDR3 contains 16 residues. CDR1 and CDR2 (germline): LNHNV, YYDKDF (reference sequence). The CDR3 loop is CATSRDRSSGANVLTF. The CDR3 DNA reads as TGTGCCACCAGCAGAGATCGGAGCTCTGGGGCCAACGTCCTGACTTTC.